Given below is one T cell receptor (beta chain) in context. Its antigen is unknown. Mismatch with germline at one junction end may stem from a read error. These data belong to a study of tumor and adjacent non-tumor tissue in lung cancer. Findings and caveats of the study: Tumor tissue had significantly higher TCR diversity than normal lung.

RNA was extracted from bulk tissue without any cell sorting. The germline V gene encodes CDR1 SGHNT and CDR2 YENEEA. This CDR3 has 14 residues. The library came from three nested PCR rounds adapted from ARM-PCR protocols. Each CDR3 protein gets one entry after TCRdb re-called the multiplex PCR reads with MiXCR. Among around 210,000 distinct CDR3 sequences listed, about 76% were seen once. The clonotype originates from a man in his sixties with non-small cell lung cancer. This chain connects TRBV11-3 to TRBJ2-7; 9 bases line up with TRBD1. Sequencing was done on a sample of lung tumor tissue. The CDR3 reads CVSSPRDRDYQQYF. CDR3 sequence (DNA): TGTGTCAGCAGCCCGCGGGACAGGGACTACCAGCAGTACTTC.